This T cell receptor beta chain was recorded in a study of blood T cell repertoires in COVID-19. Study as a whole: PBMCs, B-cell-depleted T cells, or T cells provided the cDNA or gDNA that made up the material.

TCRdb's copy holds only in-frame clones and misses some; the assay was immunoSEQ multiplex PCR. The profile shows about 410,000 clones, 89% of them singletons. This CDR3 is built from 14 residues. Germline-derived CDR1 and CDR2 are MNHEY and SVGEGT. Trimming took 4 bases from V and 1 from J, leaving 9 bases between them. The source of this sequence is a woman between 35 and 50 years old with COVID-19, enrolled during active disease. Source material: peripheral blood. The J gene is TRBJ2-3, the V gene TRBV6-2 or TRBV6-3, with D uncertain. For the CDR3, the DNA is TGTGCCAGCAGTTCCGACTTACGCACAGATACGCAGTATTTT. Translating it yields CASSSDLRTDTQYF.